This T cell receptor beta chain is drawn from a study of response to subunit inactivated influenza vaccine. This clonotype was recorded many times. The CDR3 runs 14 residues. From germline, CDR1 is SEHNR and CDR2 FQNEAQ (reference sequence). The V end was cut by 1 base, the J end by 3 bases, with 10 bases between. From the RT-PCR reads, TCRdb called clonotypes with MiXCR, one entry per CDR3 protein. The profile covers almost 250,000 distinct CDR3 sequences, with 10% to 15% appearing a single time and roughly 7.7% taken by the ten largest. The receptor comes from a middle-aged man who received an inactivated influenza vaccine. This specimen consisted of non-naive T cells sorted from PBMCs, obtained less than 15 days before vaccination. J is TRBJ2-7 and V is TRBV7-9; either TRBD1 or TRBD2 may fit D (6 bases each). In DNA, the CDR3 is TGTGCCAGCAGCTTAGAGGGGGGTAACTACGAGCAGTACTTC. It translates to CASSLEGGNYEQYF.